This T cell receptor beta chain was obtained from a study of blood T cells in healthy people across ages. Alongside a J-beta primer mix, a sample-barcoded 5' primer served in a second PCR lasting about 7 to 12 cycles. Each CDR3 protein gets one entry after TCRdb re-called the 5' RACE reads with MiXCR. Here the sample spans a few hundred thousand distinct CDR3 sequences, approximately 47% being singletons. The sequencing input was blood. This TCR came from a man between 60 and 70 years old in good health.

CDR3 amino acids: CSAYVDELRKNIQYF. In nucleotides, the CDR3 is TGCAGCGCTTACGTCGACGAACTTAGGAAAAACATTCAGTACTTC. The chain recombines TRBV29-1 with TRBJ2-4; D is unresolved. Germline CDR1 and CDR2: SQVTM and ANQGSEA. This CDR3 contains 15 residues. The ends were cut back, 7 bases at V and 4 bases at J, with 20 bases in the middle.